The clone carrying this T cell receptor beta chain came up a few times. The antigen is not known. The CDR3 extends over 16 amino acids. The ends lost 5 bases at V and 4 bases at J; junction bases unmatched: 9. CDR1 and CDR2 (germline): SGHTA, FQGNSA. Library preparation (for TCRbeta) was performed with unique molecular identifiers. TCRdb recomputed calls from the PCR reads with MiXCR, one row per CDR3 protein. The table lists about 580,000 distinct CDR3 sequences, about a quarter of them singletons. The data were obtained in a study of T-cell reconstitution after alpha-beta-depleted transplantation in children. Notes on the study in general: By about two months after transplant, alpha-beta T cells reportedly arose from several hundred graft clones that had expanded. When one year had passed after transplant, most T-cell counts and diversity came from newly produced T cells.

The chain has TRBV7-2 and TRBJ2-3; 10 nucleotides agree with TRBD2. The sample consisted of PBMCs, taken before TCRalphabeta/CD19-depleted stem cell transplant. This clonotype was sampled from a boy younger than two with Wiskott-Aldrich syndrome, due to receive a stem cell transplant. Here the CDR3 reads CASSRRAGGPADTQYF. The DNA of the CDR3 is TGTGCCAGCAGCCGGAGAGCGGGAGGGCCAGCAGATACGCAGTATTTT.